This TCR beta chain was documented in a study of regulatory dendritic cells for organ transplantation. The study's findings and limits: Memory CD8+ clonal expansion seemed more limited with regulatory than mature dendritic cells. Alloreactive memory CD8+ T cell pools varied considerably between individuals. Memory T cells were less diverse than naive, with memory CD8+ most oligoclonal.

Details on this clone: Its antigen is as yet unknown.

Memory T cells were CD45RO+, naive were CD45RA+, sorted by FACS. The CDR3 loop spans 14 amino acids. Germline CDR1 is SGHNT and CDR2 is YENEEA. With V trimmed by 5 bases and J by 6 bases, 6 bases remained unmatched. Method: immunoSEQ multiplex PCR; TCRdb's copy keeps in-frame clones and lacks some. This sample yields under 30,000 clones, of which roughly 79% are seen a single time; around 2.2% belongs to the top ten. Sequencing used memory CD4+ T cells from blood. Subset specified: CD45RO+ memory T cells. The TCR sequence derives from a human donor in good health. The chain combines TRBV11-3 with TRBJ2-3; 9 bases match TRBD1. CDR3 sequence (DNA): TGTGCCAGCAGCATCCAACAGGGGGCTGATACGCAGTATTTT. Translating gives CASSIQQGADTQYF.